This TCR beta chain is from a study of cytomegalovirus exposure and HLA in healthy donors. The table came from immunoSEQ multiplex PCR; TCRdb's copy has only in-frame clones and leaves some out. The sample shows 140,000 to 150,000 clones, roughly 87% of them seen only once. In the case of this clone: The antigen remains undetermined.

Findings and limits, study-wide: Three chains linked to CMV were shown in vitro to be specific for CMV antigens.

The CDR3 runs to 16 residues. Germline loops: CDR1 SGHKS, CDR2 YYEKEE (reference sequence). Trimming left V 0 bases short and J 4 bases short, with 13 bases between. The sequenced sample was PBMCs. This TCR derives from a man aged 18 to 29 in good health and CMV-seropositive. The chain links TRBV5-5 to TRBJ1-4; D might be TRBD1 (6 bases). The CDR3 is CASSLGTQGINEKLFF. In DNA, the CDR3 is TGTGCCAGCAGCTTGGGTACCCAGGGGATTAATGAAAAACTGTTTTTT.